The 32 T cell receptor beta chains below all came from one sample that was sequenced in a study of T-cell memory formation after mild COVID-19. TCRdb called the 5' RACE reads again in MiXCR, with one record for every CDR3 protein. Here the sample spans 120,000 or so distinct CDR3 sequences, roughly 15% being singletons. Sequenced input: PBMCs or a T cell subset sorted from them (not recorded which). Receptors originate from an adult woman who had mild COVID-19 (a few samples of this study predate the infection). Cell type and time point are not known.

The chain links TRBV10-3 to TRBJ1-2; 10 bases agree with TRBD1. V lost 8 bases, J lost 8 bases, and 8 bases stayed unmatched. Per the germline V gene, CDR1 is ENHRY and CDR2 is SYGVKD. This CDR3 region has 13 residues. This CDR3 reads CAIGTGERNGYTF. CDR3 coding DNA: TGTGCCATCGGGACAGGGGAGAGGAACGGCTACACCTTC.

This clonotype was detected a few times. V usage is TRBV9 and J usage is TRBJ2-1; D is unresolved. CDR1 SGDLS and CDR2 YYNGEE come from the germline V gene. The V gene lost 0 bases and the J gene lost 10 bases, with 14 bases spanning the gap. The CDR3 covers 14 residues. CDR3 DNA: TGTGCCAGCAGCGTAGCTATTGGGGTTAACGAGCAGTTCTTC. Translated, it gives CASSVAIGVNEQFF.

CDR3 sequence reads: CSVEDPAGLGYTF. CDR3 bases: TGCAGCGTTGAAGATCCGGCGGGTTTGGGCTACACCTTC. This chain links TRBV29-1 with TRBJ1-2; D is ambiguous. CDR1 SQVTM and CDR2 ANQGSEA come from the germline V gene. CDR3 length equals 13 residues. V lost 0 bases and J 8 bases, leaving 13 bases between the germline ends. The full variable domain, in which reference TRBV29-1 and TRBJ1-2 provide the parts outside the CDR3, is SAVISQKPSRDICQRGTSLTIQCQVDSQVTMMFWYRQQPGQSLTLIATANQGSEATYESGFVIDKFPISRPNLTFSTLTVSNMSPEDSSIYLCSVEDPAGLGYTFGSGTRLTVV.

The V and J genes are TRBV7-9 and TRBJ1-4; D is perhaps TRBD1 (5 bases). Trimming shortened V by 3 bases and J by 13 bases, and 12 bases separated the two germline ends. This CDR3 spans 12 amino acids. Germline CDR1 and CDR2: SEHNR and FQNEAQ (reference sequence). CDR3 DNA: TGTGCCAGCAGCTTGTACGACAGTCTACTGTTTTTT. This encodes CASSLYDSLLFF.

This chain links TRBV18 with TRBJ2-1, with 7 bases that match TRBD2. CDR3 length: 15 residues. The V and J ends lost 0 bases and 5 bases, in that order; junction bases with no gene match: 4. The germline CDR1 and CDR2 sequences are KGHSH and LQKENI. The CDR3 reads CASSPPSSGNNEQFF. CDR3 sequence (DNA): TGTGCCAGCTCACCACCCTCTAGCGGAAACAATGAGCAGTTCTTC.

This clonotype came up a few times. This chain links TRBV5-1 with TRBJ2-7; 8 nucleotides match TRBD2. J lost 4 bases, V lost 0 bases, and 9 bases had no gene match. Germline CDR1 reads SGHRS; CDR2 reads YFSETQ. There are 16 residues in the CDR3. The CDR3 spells CASSLGPSGRSYEQYF. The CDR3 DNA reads TGCGCCAGCAGCTTGGGTCCTAGCGGGCGATCTTACGAGCAGTACTTC.

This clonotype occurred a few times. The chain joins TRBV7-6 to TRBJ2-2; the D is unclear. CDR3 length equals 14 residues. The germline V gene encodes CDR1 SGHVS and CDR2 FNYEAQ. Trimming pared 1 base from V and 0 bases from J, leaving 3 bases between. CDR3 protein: CASSLESNTGELFF. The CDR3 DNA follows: TGTGCCAGCAGCTTAGAGTCGAACACCGGGGAGCTGTTTTTT.

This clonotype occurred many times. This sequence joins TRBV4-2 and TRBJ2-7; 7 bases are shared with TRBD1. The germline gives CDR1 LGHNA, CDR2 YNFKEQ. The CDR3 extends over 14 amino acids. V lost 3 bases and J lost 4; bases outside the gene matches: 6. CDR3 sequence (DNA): TGTGCCAGCAGCCAGGGCCCGACAGGGTACGAGCAGTACTTC. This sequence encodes CASSQGPTGYEQYF.

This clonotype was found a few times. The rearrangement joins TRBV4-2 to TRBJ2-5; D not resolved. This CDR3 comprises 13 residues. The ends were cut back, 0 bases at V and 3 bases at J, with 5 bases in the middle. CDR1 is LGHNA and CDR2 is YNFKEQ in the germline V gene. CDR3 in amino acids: CASSQDGKETQYF. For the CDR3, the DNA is TGTGCCAGCAGCCAAGATGGTAAAGAGACCCAGTACTTC.

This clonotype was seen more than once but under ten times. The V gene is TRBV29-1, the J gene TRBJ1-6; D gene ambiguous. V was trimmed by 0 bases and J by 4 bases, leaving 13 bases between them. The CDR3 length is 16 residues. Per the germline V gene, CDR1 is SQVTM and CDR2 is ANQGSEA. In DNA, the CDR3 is TGCAGCGTTGAAGACCCTCAACCGCTTTATAATTCACCCCTCCACTTT. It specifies CSVEDPQPLYNSPLHF.

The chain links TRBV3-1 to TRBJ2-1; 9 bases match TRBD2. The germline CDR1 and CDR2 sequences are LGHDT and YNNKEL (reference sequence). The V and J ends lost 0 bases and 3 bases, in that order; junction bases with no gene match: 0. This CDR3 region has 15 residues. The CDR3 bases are TGTGCCAGCAGCCAAGAACTAGCGGGCTACAATGAGCAGTTCTTC. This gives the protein CASSQELAGYNEQFF.

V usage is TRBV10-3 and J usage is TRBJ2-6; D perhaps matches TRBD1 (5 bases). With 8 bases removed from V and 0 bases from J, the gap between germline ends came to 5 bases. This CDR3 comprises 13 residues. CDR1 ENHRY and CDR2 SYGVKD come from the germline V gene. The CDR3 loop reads CAIQGSGANVLTF. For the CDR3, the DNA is TGTGCCATCCAGGGCTCTGGGGCCAACGTCCTGACTTTC.

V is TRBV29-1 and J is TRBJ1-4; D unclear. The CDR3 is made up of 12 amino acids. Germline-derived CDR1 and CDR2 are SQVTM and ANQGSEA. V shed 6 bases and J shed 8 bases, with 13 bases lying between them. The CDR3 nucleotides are TGCAGCGTGGACCCGGGTGAGGAAAAACTGTTTTTT. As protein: CSVDPGEEKLFF.

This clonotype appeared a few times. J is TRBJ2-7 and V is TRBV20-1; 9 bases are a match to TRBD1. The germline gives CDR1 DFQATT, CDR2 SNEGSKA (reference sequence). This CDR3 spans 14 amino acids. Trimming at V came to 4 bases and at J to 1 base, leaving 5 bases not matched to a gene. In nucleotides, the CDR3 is TGCAGTGCTAAGAGACAGGGGGTATCCTACGAGCAGTACTTC. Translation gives CSAKRQGVSYEQYF.

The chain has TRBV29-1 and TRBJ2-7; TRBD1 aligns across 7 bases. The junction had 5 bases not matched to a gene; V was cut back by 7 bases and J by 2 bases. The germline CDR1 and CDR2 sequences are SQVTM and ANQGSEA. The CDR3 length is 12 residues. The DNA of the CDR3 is TGCAGCGCGACGACAGGGCCCTACGAGCAGTACTTC. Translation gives CSATTGPYEQYF.

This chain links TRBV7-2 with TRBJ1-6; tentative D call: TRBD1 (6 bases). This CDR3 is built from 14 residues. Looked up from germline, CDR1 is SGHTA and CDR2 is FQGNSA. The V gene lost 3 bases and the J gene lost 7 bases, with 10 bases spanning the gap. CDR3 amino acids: CASSLGGKNSPLHF. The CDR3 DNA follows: TGTGCCAGCAGCTTGGGGGGCAAGAATTCACCCCTCCACTTT.

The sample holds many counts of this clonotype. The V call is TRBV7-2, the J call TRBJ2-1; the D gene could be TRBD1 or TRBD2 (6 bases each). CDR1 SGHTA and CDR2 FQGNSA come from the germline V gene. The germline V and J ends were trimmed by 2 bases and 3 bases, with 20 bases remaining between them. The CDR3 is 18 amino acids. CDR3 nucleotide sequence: TGTGCCAGCAGCTTAAGGGGGAGACTAGTTTTTGACTACAATGAGCAGTTCTTC. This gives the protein CASSLRGRLVFDYNEQFF.

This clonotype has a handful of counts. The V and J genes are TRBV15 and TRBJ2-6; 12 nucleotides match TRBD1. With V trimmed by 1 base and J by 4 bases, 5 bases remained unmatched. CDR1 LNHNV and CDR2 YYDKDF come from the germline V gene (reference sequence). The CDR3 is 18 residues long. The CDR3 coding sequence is TGTGCCACCAGCAGAGGCCGGGACAGGGGGCTGGGGGCCAACGTCCTGACTTTC. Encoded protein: CATSRGRDRGLGANVLTF.

The CDR3 nucleotides are TGTGCCAGCTCAGAAGCCTGGGACGGTGCGGCACATTTT. Translation gives CASSEAWDGAAHF. The chain recombines TRBV18 with TRBJ1-5; possible D gene TRBD1, 5 bases. The CDR3 has 13 residues. Trimming took off 5 bases at V and 16 bases at J, with 21 bases between the two ends. Germline values: CDR1 KGHSH, CDR2 LQKENI.

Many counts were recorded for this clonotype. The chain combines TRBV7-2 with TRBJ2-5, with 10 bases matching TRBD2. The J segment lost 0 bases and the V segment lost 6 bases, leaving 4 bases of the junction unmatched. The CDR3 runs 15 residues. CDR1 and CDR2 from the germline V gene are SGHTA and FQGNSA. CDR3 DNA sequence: TGTGCCAGCAGACCACTAGCGGGGTACCAAGAGACCCAGTACTTC. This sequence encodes CASRPLAGYQETQYF.

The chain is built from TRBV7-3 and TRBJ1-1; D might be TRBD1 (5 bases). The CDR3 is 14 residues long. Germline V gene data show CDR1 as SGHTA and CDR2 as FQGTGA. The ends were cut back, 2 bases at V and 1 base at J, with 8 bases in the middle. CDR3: CASSLGTENTEAFF. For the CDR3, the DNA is TGTGCCAGCAGCTTAGGGACGGAGAACACTGAAGCTTTCTTT.

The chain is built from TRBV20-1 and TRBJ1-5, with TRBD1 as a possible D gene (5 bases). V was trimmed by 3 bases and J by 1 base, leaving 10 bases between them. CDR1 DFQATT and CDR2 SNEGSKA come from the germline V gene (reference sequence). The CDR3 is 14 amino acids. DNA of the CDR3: TGCAGTGCTAGTGGCAGGGTCAGCAATCAGCCCCAGCATTTT. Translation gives CSASGRVSNQPQHF.

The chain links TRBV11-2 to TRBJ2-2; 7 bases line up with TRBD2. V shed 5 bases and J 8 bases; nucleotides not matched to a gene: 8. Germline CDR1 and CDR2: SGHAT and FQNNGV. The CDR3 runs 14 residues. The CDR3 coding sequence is TGTGCCAGCAGCGCGACTAGCACAATTGGGGAGCTGTTTTTT. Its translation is CASSATSTIGELFF.

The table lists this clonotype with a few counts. The CDR3 is CASSTRSPGQRYGYTF. The CDR3 DNA reads as TGTGCCAGTAGTACCCGTTCCCCTGGACAGCGCTATGGCTACACCTTC. V and J are TRBV19 and TRBJ1-2; a weak D match, TRBD1 (6 bases). Trimming shortened V by 4 bases and J by 4 bases, and 19 bases separated the two germline ends. Germline assignment: CDR1 LNHDA and CDR2 SQIVND (reference sequence). This CDR3 comprises 16 residues.

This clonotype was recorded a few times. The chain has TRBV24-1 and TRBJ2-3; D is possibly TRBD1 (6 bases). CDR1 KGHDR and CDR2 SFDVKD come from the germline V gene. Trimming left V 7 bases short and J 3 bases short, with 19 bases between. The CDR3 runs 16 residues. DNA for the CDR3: TGTGCCACCAGCGACCTACAGGGCAGAGGTACAGATACGCAGTATTTT. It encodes CATSDLQGRGTDTQYF.

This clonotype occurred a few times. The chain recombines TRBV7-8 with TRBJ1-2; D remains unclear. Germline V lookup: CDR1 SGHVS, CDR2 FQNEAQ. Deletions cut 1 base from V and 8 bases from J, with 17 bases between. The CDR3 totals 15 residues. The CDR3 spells CASSLEAMRGEGYTF. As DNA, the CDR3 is TGTGCCAGCAGCTTAGAAGCGATGCGGGGTGAAGGCTACACCTTC.

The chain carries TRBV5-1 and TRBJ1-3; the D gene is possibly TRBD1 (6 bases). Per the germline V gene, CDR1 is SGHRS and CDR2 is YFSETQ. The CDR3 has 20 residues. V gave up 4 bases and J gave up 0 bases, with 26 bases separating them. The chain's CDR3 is CASSIDGGATQAYSGNTIYF. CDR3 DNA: TGCGCCAGCAGCATTGATGGGGGGGCCACACAGGCTTACTCTGGAAACACCATATATTTT.

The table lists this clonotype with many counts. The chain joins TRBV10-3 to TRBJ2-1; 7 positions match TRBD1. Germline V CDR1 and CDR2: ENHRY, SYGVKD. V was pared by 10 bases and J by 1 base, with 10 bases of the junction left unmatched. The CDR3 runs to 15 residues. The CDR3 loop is CATIDRVGSYNEQFF. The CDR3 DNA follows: TGTGCCACGATAGACAGGGTAGGATCCTACAATGAGCAGTTCTTC.

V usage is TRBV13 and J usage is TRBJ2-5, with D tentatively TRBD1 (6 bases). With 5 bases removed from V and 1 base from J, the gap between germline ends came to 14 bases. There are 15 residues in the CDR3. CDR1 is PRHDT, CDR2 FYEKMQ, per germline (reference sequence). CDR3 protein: CASSPSYRAQETQYF. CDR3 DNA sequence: TGTGCCAGCAGCCCCAGCTACAGGGCCCAAGAGACCCAGTACTTC.

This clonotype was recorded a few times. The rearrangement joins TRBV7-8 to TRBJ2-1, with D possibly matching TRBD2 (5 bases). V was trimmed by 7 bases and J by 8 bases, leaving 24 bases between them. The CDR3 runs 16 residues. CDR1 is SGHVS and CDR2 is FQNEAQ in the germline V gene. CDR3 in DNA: TGTGCCAGCAACCGTCGGCACCGGGATGTCGACGATGAGCAGTTCTTC. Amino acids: CASNRRHRDVDDEQFF. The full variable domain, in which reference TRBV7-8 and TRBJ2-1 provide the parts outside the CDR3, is GAGVSQSPRYKVAKRGQDVALRCDPISGHVSLFWYQQALGQGPEFLTYFQNEAQLDKSGLPSDRFFAERPEGSVSTLKIQRTQQEDSAVYLCASNRRHRDVDDEQFFGPGTRLTVL.

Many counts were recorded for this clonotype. CDR3 loop: CASSLGVGGSSYEQYF. The DNA of the CDR3 is TGTGCCAGCAGCTTAGGTGTCGGGGGAAGCTCCTACGAGCAGTACTTC. This chain links TRBV7-2 with TRBJ2-7; D may be TRBD2 (6 bases). The CDR3 is 16 residues long. Trimming pared 1 base from V and 0 bases from J, leaving 13 bases between. Germline V lookup: CDR1 SGHTA, CDR2 FQGNSA.

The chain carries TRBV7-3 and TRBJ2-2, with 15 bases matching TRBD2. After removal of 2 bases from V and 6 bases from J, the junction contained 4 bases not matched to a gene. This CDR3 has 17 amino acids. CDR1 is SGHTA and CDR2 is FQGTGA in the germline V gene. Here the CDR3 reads CASSLRTSGGAAGELFF. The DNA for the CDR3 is TGTGCCAGCAGCTTACGGACTAGCGGGGGGGCCGCCGGGGAGCTGTTTTTT.